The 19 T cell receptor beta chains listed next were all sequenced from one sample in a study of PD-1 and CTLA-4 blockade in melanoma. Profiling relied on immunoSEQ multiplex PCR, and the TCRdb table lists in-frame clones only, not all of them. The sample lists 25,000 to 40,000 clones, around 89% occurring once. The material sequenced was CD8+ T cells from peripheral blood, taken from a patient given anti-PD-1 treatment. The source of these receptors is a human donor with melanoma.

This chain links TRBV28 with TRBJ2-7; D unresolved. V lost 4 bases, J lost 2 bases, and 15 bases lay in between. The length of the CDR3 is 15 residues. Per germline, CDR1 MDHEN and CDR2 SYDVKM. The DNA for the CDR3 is TGTGCCAGCAGTTCCCTCTTGGGGATCCCCTACGAGCAGTACTTC. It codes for CASSSLLGIPYEQYF.

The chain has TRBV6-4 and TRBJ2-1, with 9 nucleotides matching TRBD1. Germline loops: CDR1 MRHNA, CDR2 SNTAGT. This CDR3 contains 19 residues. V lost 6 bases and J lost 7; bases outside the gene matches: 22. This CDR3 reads CASSRLTYRGTGFQNEQFF. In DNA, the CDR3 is TGTGCCAGCAGCCGACTAACCTACCGCGGGACAGGGTTTCAAAATGAGCAGTTCTTC.

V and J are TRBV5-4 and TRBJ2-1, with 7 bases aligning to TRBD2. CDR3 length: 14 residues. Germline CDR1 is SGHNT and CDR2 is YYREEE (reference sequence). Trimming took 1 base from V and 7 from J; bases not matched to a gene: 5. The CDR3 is CASSLWGGLNEQFF. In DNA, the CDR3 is TGTGCCAGCAGCTTGTGGGGGGGGTTGAATGAGCAGTTCTTC.

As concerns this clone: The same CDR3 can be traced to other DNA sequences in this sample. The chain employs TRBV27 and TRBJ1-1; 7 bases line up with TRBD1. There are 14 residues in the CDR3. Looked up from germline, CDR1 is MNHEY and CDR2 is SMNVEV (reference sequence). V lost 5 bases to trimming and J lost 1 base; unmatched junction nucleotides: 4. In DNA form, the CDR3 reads TGTGCCAGCAGTCCCCGGACAGGGAACACTGAAGCTTTCTTT. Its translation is CASSPRTGNTEAFF.

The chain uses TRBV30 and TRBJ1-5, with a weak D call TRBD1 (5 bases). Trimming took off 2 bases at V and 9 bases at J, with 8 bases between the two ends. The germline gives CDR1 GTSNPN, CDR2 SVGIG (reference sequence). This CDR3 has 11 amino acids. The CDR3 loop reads CAWSSGGPQHF. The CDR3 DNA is TGTGCCTGGAGTTCTGGGGGGCCCCAGCATTTT.

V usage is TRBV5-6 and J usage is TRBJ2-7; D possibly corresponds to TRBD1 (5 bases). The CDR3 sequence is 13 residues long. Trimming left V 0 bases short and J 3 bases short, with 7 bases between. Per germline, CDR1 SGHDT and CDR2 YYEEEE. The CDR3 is CASSLGQIYEQYF. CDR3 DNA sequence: TGTGCCAGCAGCTTGGGACAGATCTACGAGCAGTACTTC.

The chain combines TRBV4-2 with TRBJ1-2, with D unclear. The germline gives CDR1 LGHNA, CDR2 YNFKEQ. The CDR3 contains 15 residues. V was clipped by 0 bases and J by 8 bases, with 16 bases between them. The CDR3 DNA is TGTGCCAGCAGCCAAGACCTCCTGGCTGGAGGAGGCTACACCTTC. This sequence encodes CASSQDLLAGGGYTF.

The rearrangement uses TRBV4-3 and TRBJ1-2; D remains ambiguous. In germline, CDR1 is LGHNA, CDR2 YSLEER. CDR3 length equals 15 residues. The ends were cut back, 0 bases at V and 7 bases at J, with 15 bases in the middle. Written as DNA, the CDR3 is TGCGCCAGCAGCCAAGATCGGGTCGGCAGGCGTGGCTACACCTTC. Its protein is CASSQDRVGRRGYTF.

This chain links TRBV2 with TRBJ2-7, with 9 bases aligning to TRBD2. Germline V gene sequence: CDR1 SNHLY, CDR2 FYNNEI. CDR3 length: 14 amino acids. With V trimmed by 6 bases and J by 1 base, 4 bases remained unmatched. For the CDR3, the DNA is TGTGCCAGCAGCGTAGCGGGGGCTTCCTACGAGCAGTACTTC. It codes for CASSVAGASYEQYF.

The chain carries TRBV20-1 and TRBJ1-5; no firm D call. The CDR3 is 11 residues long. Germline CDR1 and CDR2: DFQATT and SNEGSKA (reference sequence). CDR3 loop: CRAAENQPQHF. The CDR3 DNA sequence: TGCAGGGCGGCTGAGAATCAGCCCCAGCATTTT.

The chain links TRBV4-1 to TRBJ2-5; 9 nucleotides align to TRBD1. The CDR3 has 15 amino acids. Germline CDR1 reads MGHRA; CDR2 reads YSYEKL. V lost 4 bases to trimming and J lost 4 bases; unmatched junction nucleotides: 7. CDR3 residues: CASSLYSDRGETQYF. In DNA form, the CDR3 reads TGCGCCAGCAGCCTGTATTCGGACAGGGGAGAGACCCAGTACTTC.

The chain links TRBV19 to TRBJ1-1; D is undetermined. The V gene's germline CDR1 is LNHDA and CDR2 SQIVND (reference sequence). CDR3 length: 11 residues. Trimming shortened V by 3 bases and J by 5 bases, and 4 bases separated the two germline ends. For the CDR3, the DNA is TGTGCCAGTAGTATGGTTACTGAAGCTTTCTTT. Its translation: CASSMVTEAFF.

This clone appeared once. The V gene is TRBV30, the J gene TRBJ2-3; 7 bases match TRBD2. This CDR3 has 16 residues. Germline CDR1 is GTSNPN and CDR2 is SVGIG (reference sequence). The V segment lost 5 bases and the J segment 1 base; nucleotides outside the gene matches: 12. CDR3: CAWAGLAGVRTDTQYF. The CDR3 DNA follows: TGTGCCTGGGCCGGACTTGCGGGGGTTCGCACAGATACGCAGTATTTT.

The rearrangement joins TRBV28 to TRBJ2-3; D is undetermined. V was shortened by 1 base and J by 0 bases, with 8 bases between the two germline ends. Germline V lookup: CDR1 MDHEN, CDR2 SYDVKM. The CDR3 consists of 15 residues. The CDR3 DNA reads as TGTGCCAGCAGTTTATTCGGGTCTAGCACAGATACGCAGTATTTT. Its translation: CASSLFGSSTDTQYF.

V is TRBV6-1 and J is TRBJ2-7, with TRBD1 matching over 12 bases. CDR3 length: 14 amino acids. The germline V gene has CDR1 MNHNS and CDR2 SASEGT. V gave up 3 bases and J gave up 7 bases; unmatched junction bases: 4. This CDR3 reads CASSEGQGAQEQYF. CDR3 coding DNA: TGTGCCAGCAGTGAGGGACAGGGGGCTCAAGAGCAGTACTTC.

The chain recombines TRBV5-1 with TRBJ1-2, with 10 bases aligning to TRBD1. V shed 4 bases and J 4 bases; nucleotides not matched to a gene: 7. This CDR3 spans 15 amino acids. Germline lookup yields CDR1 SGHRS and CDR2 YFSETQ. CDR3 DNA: TGCGCCAGCAGCCCCGGACAGGGGGTAGGCTATGGCTACACCTTC. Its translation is CASSPGQGVGYGYTF.

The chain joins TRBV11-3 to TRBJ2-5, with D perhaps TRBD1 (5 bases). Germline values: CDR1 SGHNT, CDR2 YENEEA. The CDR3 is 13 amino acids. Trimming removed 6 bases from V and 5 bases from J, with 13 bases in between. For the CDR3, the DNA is TGTGCCAGCAGTCACCAGGGTGGTGAGACCCAGTACTTC. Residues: CASSHQGGETQYF.

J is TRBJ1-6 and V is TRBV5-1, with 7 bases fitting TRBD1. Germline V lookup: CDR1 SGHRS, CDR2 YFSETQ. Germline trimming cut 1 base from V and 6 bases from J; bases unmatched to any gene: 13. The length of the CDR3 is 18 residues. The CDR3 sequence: CASSLKQGRTLANSPLHF. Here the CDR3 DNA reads TGCGCCAGCAGCTTGAAACAGGGGAGAACCTTGGCTAATTCACCCCTCCACTTT.

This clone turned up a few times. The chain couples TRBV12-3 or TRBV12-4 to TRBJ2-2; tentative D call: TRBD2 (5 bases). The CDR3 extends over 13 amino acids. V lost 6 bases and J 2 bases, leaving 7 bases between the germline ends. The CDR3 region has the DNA TGTGCCAGCAGCTCTAGCAACACCGGGGAGCTGTTTTTT. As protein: CASSSSNTGELFF.